The entry that follows covers one TCR beta chain sequence. This clonotype was seen ten or more times. Its antigen is still unknown. No much larger clone is present one base from it, and per-base qualities are unavailable. The data originate from a study of Graves' ophthalmopathy and Graves' hyperthyroidism (dated by TCRdb to the late 2010s). For the study in its entirety: Peripheral blood was collected at initial diagnosis, prior to any treatment. For independent validation, a separate cohort was made up of approximately 18 hyperthyroidism patients plus 17 patients who later progressed from hyperthyroidism to ophthalmopathy. Once sampling was done, hyperthyroidism patients were given methimazole at a starting dose of 30 mg daily, while ophthalmopathy patients were given high-dose intravenous methylprednisolone. T-cell repertoires of thyroid tissue and blood were compared in more than five hyperthyroidism patients. To explore V-J signatures that separate ophthalmopathy from hyperthyroidism, a discovery set of fewer than 110 patients was enrolled, consisting of about 43 with ophthalmopathy and roughly 60 with stable hyperthyroidism. The 100 discovery patients were divided at random into training and test sets in a 7:3 ratio. In total, 120 to 150 blood samples were TCR-sequenced: approximately 42 ophthalmopathy, approximately 75 hyperthyroidism and approximately 17 hyperthyroidism-to-ophthalmopathy patients. TCR beta repertoire signatures were used to distinguish Graves' ophthalmopathy from Graves' hyperthyroidism and to predict progression to ophthalmopathy. Overall study results and their limits: In cross-validation, the 13-signature model distinguished ophthalmopathy from stable hyperthyroidism with just over 85% sensitivity and nearly 82% specificity, and in the test set the corresponding values were roughly 80% and 76%. Most expanded thyroid clonotypes with frequency above 0.001 were also detected in blood, suggesting blood repertoires may reflect the thyroid immune response. Sample size was not predetermined statistically, and investigators were not blinded to group allocation. In validation, the model predicted ophthalmopathy progression with more than 70% sensitivity and roughly 78% specificity; more than ten predicted patients were CT-confirmed with GO in a median of about 6.2 months.

Hyperthyroidism was defined as stable when no progression to ophthalmopathy occurred within 18 months of follow-up. Hyperthyroidism patients were newly diagnosed, with disease duration under 2 months, and aged 18 to 65 years. Patients with other autoimmune diseases, uncontrolled infections, pregnancy or lactation were excluded from the study. Clinical symptoms, serum thyroxine, TRAb, thyroid ultrasound and orbital computed tomography were used for diagnosis. PBMCs were isolated from around 10 ml of fresh peripheral blood by Ficoll-Paque density gradient centrifugation. Trizol reagent was used to extract the total RNA, and its quality was then checked on an Agilent 2100 Bioanalyzer. For repertoire sequencing, the TCR beta CDR3 regions were amplified from RNA transcripts. A first-round RT-PCR used HTBI primers with the Qiagen OneStep RT-PCR kit, followed by a second-round multiplex PCR, size selection and purification. Libraries were sequenced on an Illumina HiSeq2000 using paired-end 100 bp reads. In the paper's pipeline: SOAPnuke was used to process the reads, throwing out any read that had adapters, had uncalled bases, had a mean Phred below 15, or lacked an exact constant-primer or identifier match. High-quality paired reads were merged with COPE v1.2.5. Each unique nucleotide sequence was defined as a clonotype, and clonotypes were aligned to IMGT TRB V, D and J references with MiTCR v1.1. The analysis was limited to V-J combinations with a frequency above 0.0001, which together covered approximately 99% of repertoires. For each V-J combination, a TCR clonal expansion and chaos score was defined as the ratio of F50 clonal expansion to chaos observed in the TCRdist matrix. Welch's t-statistics and random forest were used to reduce the features to around 13 V-J combinations, which were then used as input to a naive Bayes classifier. The similarity between thyroid and blood repertoires was quantified using the Morisita-Horn index. The public reads were quality trimmed at Q25 with fastp and then assembled into clones with MiXCR by TCRdb, keeping productive beta chains. All rows with the same CDR3 protein become a single entry with the most common DNA and genes. The V and J calls follow TCRdb's processing rather than the paper's. This sample lists more than 300,000 distinct CDR3 sequences; roughly 15% were detected once. Of the sample, 5.5% to 8% falls within the top ten clones.

Trimming accounts for 5 bases at V and 5 bases at J, while the number of junction bases matched to no gene is 5. The CDR3, cysteine through phenylalanine, is 15 amino acids long. The DNA shown is the 45-base CDR3, in frame from base 1. The clonotype originates from a woman aged 18-29 years with stable Graves' hyperthyroidism. Donor details come from another sample of the same person, matched by shared clones. Sequencing input: peripheral blood. The rearrangement joined TRBV12-3 or TRBV12-4 to TRBJ2-5; the junction holds 13 bases that match TRBD2. The DNA reads TGTGCCAGCAGTCCCGCGGGACTAGCGGGGGAGACCCAGTACTTC. This codes for CASSPAGLAGETQYF.